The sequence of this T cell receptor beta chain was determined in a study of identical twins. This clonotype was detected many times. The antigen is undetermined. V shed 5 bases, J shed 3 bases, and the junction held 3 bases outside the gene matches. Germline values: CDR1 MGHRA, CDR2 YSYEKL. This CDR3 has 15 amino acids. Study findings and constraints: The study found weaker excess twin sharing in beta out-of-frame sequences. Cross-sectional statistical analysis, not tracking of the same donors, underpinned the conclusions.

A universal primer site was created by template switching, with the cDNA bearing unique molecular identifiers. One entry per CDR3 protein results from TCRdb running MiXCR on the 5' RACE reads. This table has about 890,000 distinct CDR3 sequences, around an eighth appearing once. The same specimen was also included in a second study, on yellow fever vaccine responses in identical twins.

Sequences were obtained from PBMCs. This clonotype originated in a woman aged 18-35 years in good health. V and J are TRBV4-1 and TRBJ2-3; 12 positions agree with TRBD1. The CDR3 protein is CASSSGQGATDTQYF. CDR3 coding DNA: TGCGCCAGCAGCTCGGGACAGGGGGCAACAGATACGCAGTATTTT.